This is a list of T cell receptor beta chains from one sample in a study of cytomegalovirus exposure and HLA in healthy donors. The method was immunoSEQ multiplex PCR; TCRdb's version includes in-frame clones alone and lacks a portion of them. The data show under 200,000 clones, roughly 80% seen once. The sequenced sample was PBMCs. The receptors shown here come from a woman aged 18-29 years in good health and CMV-seronegative. Both conserved end residues are part of each CDR3. A D gene is named only where the DNA matches it firmly. Expanded clones are given a class, and other clones once, few, many or no size at all.

V gene	J gene	clone size	D gene	CDR3 protein	CDR3 DNA
TRBV29-1	TRBJ2-5	-	-	CSITDSPYQETQYF	TGCAGCATAACGGACAGCCCGTACCAAGAGACCCAGTACTTC
TRBV7-2	TRBJ2-7	-	TRBD1	CASSYIKTGSHEQYF	TGTGCCAGCAGCTACATAAAGACAGGGTCCCACGAGCAGTACTTC
TRBV7-2	TRBJ1-5	-	-	CASTQGSGNQPQHF	TGTGCCAGCACCCAGGGGTCGGGCAATCAGCCCCAGCATTTT
TRBV19	TRBJ2-4	-	TRBD1	CASSMAGTGAAKNIQYF	TGTGCCAGTAGTATGGCCGGGACAGGGGCAGCCAAAAACATTCAGTACTTC
TRBV28	TRBJ2-5	-	-	CASSSGGRGQETQYF	TGTGCCAGCAGTTCGGGCGGTAGGGGACAAGAGACCCAGTACTTC
TRBV5-4	TRBJ2-1	-	TRBD2	CASSFRGGHNEQFF	TGTGCCAGCAGCTTTCGGGGGGGGCACAATGAGCAGTTCTTC
TRBV4-3	TRBJ2-1	few	-	CASSQVTETRGFNEQFF	TGCGCCAGCAGCCAAGTAACAGAGACTAGAGGGTTTAATGAGCAGTTCTTC
TRBV28	TRBJ1-1	-	-	CASSIRGGPSEAFF	TGTGCCAGCAGTATCCGCGGAGGGCCATCGGAAGCTTTCTTT
TRBV19	TRBJ2-1	once	-	CASSIDRKIRFMESGSYNEQFF	TGTGCCAGTAGTATAGATCGGAAGATACGATTTATGGAATCAGGGTCCTACAATGAGCAGTTCTTC
TRBV2	TRBJ1-1	-	-	CASKNAGVNTEAFF	TGTGCCAGCAAGAACGCCGGAGTGAACACTGAAGCTTTCTTT
TRBV10-3	TRBJ1-2	few	-	CAISGEMNYGYTF	TGTGCCATCAGTGGTGAGATGAACTATGGCTACACCTTC
TRBV5-5	TRBJ2-7	few	-	CASSLTHGYEQYF	TGTGCCAGCAGCTTAACCCACGGCTACGAGCAGTACTTC
TRBV7-9	TRBJ2-7	-	-	CASSEGQNLYEQYF	TGTGCCAGCAGCGAAGGACAGAACCTCTACGAGCAGTACTTC
TRBV19	TRBJ2-7	-	-	CASTEGYEQYF	TGTGCCAGTACTGAGGGCTACGAGCAGTACTTC
TRBV7-9	TRBJ2-7	-	-	CASSPHPSGYRDPYEQYF	TGTGCCAGCAGCCCCCACCCCTCGGGGTACAGGGATCCCTACGAGCAGTACTTC
TRBV13	TRBJ2-1	-	TRBD2	CASSSSGTYNEQFF	TGTGCCAGCTCTTCTAGCGGAACCTACAATGAGCAGTTCTTC
TRBV7-9	TRBJ1-2	-	-	CASSLERRYGYTF	TGTGCCAGCAGCTTAGAGCGAAGGTACGGCTACACCTTC
TRBV9	TRBJ1-4	-	TRBD1	CASTMSGGKGEKLFF	TGTGCCAGCACAATGTCAGGGGGCAAGGGTGAAAAACTGTTTTTT
TRBV4-3	TRBJ1-3	-	TRBD1	CASSQFQGGGNTIYF	TGCGCCAGCAGCCAGTTTCAGGGGGGTGGAAACACCATATATTTT
TRBV9	TRBJ2-1	once	TRBD2	CASSPALAGDNEQFF	TGTGCCAGCAGCCCTGCTCTAGCGGGAGACAATGAGCAGTTCTTC
TRBV4-3	TRBJ1-2	-	-	CASSQAVQLTNYGYTF	TGCGCCAGCAGCCAAGCCGTGCAGTTAACTAACTATGGCTACACCTTC
TRBV7-9	TRBJ2-1	-	-	CASSLVFVTYNNEQFF	TGTGCCAGCAGCTTGGTCTTCGTGACTTATAACAATGAGCAGTTCTTC
TRBV9	TRBJ2-2	-	-	CASSVVKTNTGELFF	TGTGCCAGCAGCGTAGTTAAAACGAACACCGGGGAGCTGTTTTTT
TRBV9	TRBJ2-2	-	TRBD2	CASSVGSLAGRTGELFF	TGTGCCAGCAGCGTAGGGTCGCTAGCGGGACGTACCGGGGAGCTGTTTTTT
TRBV5-4	TRBJ2-7	-	-	CASSFPSDEQYF	TGTGCCAGCAGTTTTCCTAGCGACGAGCAGTACTTC
TRBV5-4	TRBJ2-7	-	-	CASSLVTGIPYEQYF	TGTGCCAGCAGCTTGGTTACAGGGATTCCCTACGAGCAGTACTTC
TRBV6-1	TRBJ2-4	-	TRBD1	CASSGTGGARNIQYF	TGTGCCAGCAGTGGAACAGGGGGCGCCCGGAACATTCAGTACTTC
TRBV4-3	TRBJ1-3	-	-	CASSQVGGSGNTIYF	TGCGCCAGCAGCCAAGTTGGGGGGTCTGGAAACACCATATATTTT
TRBV29-1	TRBJ2-7	-	TRBD1	CSVEIKGWGQNYEQYF	TGCAGCGTTGAGATAAAAGGGTGGGGACAGAACTACGAGCAGTACTTC
TRBV28	TRBJ2-1	-	TRBD2	CASNPGGGHNEQFF	TGTGCCAGCAACCCGGGGGGGGGTCACAATGAGCAGTTCTTC
TRBV5-1	TRBJ2-1	once	-	CASSLGQGVIYNEQFF	TGCGCCAGCAGCTTGGGGCAGGGTGTGATCTACAATGAGCAGTTCTTC
TRBV27	TRBJ1-6	-	TRBD1	CASSIQGMYNSPLHF	TGTGCCAGCAGTATACAGGGGATGTATAATTCACCCCTCCACTTT
TRBV30	TRBJ2-7	-	-	CAWSDERAYEQYF	TGTGCCTGGAGTGACGAACGAGCCTACGAGCAGTACTTC
TRBV29-1	TRBJ1-1	few	-	CSHREGNTEAFF	TGCAGCCACCGGGAGGGGAACACTGAAGCTTTCTTT
TRBV30	TRBJ1-6	-	-	CAWGQSQNSPLHF	TGTGCCTGGGGACAGTCCCAAAATTCACCCCTCCACTTT
TRBV7-2	TRBJ1-5	-	-	CASSFDSLNQPQHF	TGTGCCAGCAGCTTCGACAGCCTCAATCAGCCCCAGCATTTT
TRBV18	TRBJ1-1	-	TRBD1	CASSPFIGQGDTEAFF	TGTGCCAGCTCACCATTTATTGGACAGGGGGACACTGAAGCTTTCTTT
TRBV27	TRBJ2-3	-	-	CASSSEQAKNVQYF	TGTGCCAGCAGTTCGGAACAGGCTAAAAACGTGCAGTATTTT
TRBV7-2	TRBJ2-5	-	TRBD1	CASGQTGLKQETQYF	TGTGCCAGCGGCCAGACAGGGCTGAAACAAGAGACCCAGTACTTC
TRBV7-2	TRBJ1-4	once	-	CASSFPSGEKLFF	TGTGCCAGCAGCTTCCCTTCAGGAGAAAAACTGTTTTTT
TRBV27	TRBJ2-1	-	TRBD2	CASSLWTSGRANEQFF	TGTGCCAGCAGTTTATGGACTAGCGGGAGGGCCAATGAGCAGTTCTTC
TRBV5-4	TRBJ2-1	once	TRBD2	CASSWGGTEQFF	TGTGCCAGCAGCTGGGGAGGGACTGAGCAGTTCTTC
TRBV30	TRBJ1-3	-	-	CAWSVPSYSGNTIYF	TGTGCCTGGAGTGTACCTTCCTACTCTGGAAACACCATATATTTT
TRBV19	TRBJ2-2	-	TRBD2	CASSPSGRAKVAGELFF	TGTGCCAGTAGTCCAAGCGGGAGGGCCAAGGTAGCCGGGGAGCTGTTTTTT
TRBV28	TRBJ1-2	-	TRBD1	CASRQQGGHGYTF	TGTGCCAGCAGGCAGCAGGGGGGTCATGGCTACACCTTC
TRBV6-5	TRBJ1-1	-	-	CASSPSRVGEAFF	TGTGCCAGCAGTCCGAGCAGGGTGGGTGAAGCTTTCTTT
TRBV7-9	TRBJ2-1	-	-	CASSFAPSSYNEQFF	TGTGCCAGCAGCTTTGCTCCGAGCTCCTACAATGAGCAGTTCTTC
TRBV6-1	TRBJ2-5	-	TRBD1	CASAPEDRVWEQYF	TGTGCCAGCGCCCCGGAGGACAGGGTATGGGAGCAGTACTTC